This TCR beta chain was sequenced during a study of T cells in localized non-small cell lung cancer. Study results and limitations: The tumor had only one region sequenced, so heterogeneity remains possible.

Germline CDR1 SGHRS, CDR2 YFSETQ. Between the trimmed V and J ends, which lost 1 base and 5 bases, there was a span of 12 bases. This CDR3 comprises 14 residues. Generated by immunoSEQ multiplex PCR, the TCRdb table keeps only in-frame clones and is missing some. This sample has some 28,000 clones, with roughly 89% found just once. Regarding this clone: The target antigen is unknown.

The chain recombines TRBV5-1 with TRBJ2-5; D unresolved. Sequences were derived from peripheral blood, sampled before any cancer treatment. This clonotype was sampled from a male donor aged 60 or over with stage I lung adenocarcinoma. The CDR3 DNA sequence: TGCGCCAGCAGCTTGATGAAAGAGTCGGAGACCCAGTACTTC. Translating it yields CASSLMKESETQYF. Full variable domain (missing parts from reference TRBV5-1 and TRBJ2-5): KAGVTQTPRYLIKTRGQQVTLSCSPISGHRSVSWYQQTPGQGLQFLFEYFSETQRNKGNFPGRFSGRQFSNSRSEMNVSTLELGDSALYLCASSLMKESETQYFGPGTRLLVL.